The rows below give T cell receptor beta chains drawn from one sample of a study of T cell responses to AZD1222 COVID-19 vaccine. Measured with immunoSEQ multiplex PCR; TCRdb has only the in-frame clones, and not every one. The sample has about 67,000 clones; around four fifths are singletons. The sample here was peripheral blood, taken on day 0 of AZD1222 vaccination. The receptors were sampled from an adult in good health. Each CDR3 is given with its conserved first and last residue. The D gene is left open where the match is weak. A row's size may be missing; if present it is once, few, many or a size class.

v_gene	d_gene	abundance	j_gene	CDR3aa	CDR3nt
TRBV30	TRBD1	.	TRBJ2-7	CACTGNRGYEQYF	TGTGCCTGTACGGGTAACAGGGGCTACGAGCAGTACTTC
TRBV5-1	TRBD1	.	TRBJ2-7	CASSWGTGSYEQYF	TGCGCCAGCAGCTGGGGGACAGGGTCCTACGAGCAGTACTTC
TRBV18	TRBD1	.	TRBJ1-2	CASSPPGQGAYYGYTF	TGTGCCAGCTCACCACCGGGACAGGGGGCTTACTATGGCTACACCTTC
TRBV7-5	.	.	TRBJ1-1	CVRSLVPITEAFF	TGTGTCAGAAGCTTAGTTCCCATCACTGAAGCTTTCTTT
TRBV7-9	.	.	TRBJ1-4	CASSLESGTSEKLFF	TGTGCCAGCAGCTTAGAGTCGGGGACGTCGGAAAAACTGTTTTTT
TRBV5-6	TRBD1	.	TRBJ2-7	CASSLGLGQGTYEQYF	TGTGCCAGCAGCTTGGGTCTTGGACAGGGGACCTACGAGCAGTACTTC
TRBV4-3	.	.	TRBJ1-4	CASSFRGLSNEKLFF	TGCGCCAGCAGCTTCCGGGGGCTGTCGAATGAAAAACTGTTTTTT
TRBV7-2	.	.	TRBJ1-1	CASSLHSMNTEAFF	TGTGCCAGCAGCCTACACAGCATGAACACTGAAGCTTTCTTT
TRBV28	.	.	TRBJ1-6	CASSFTRGGSPLHF	TGTGCCAGCAGTTTTACCAGGGGTGGTTCACCCCTCCACTTT
TRBV27	.	.	TRBJ1-3	CASSPSSGNTIYF	TGTGCCAGCAGTCCTAGCTCTGGAAACACCATATATTTT
TRBV27	TRBD1	.	TRBJ2-7	CASSLYRDRGRPTSYEQYF	TGTGCCAGCAGTCTGTATCGGGACAGGGGCCGACCAACTTCCTACGAGCAGTACTTC
TRBV30	.	.	TRBJ2-7	CAWSVGRAEQYF	TGTGCCTGGAGTGTAGGTCGGGCCGAGCAGTACTTC
TRBV27	.	.	TRBJ2-2	CASSLSSGELFF	TGTGCCAGCAGTTTATCTTCTGGGGAGCTGTTTTTT
TRBV29-1	.	.	TRBJ2-2	CSVASAANTGELFF	TGCAGCGTTGCTAGCGCTGCGAACACCGGGGAGCTGTTTTTT
TRBV9	TRBD1	.	TRBJ2-2	CASSTRQGAGELFF	TGTGCCAGCAGCACCCGACAGGGAGCCGGGGAGCTGTTTTTT
TRBV30	.	.	TRBJ1-1	CAWERRLSTEAFF	TGTGCCTGGGAACGACGCCTTAGCACTGAAGCTTTCTTT
TRBV4-3	.	.	TRBJ2-1	CASSQDIAFYSYNEQFF	TGCGCCAGCAGCCAAGATATCGCCTTCTACTCCTACAATGAGCAGTTCTTC
TRBV4-1	TRBD1	.	TRBJ2-7	CASSQGTGVREQYF	TGCGCCAGCAGCCAGGGGACAGGGGTACGCGAGCAGTACTTC
TRBV19	.	.	TRBJ2-7	CASSTGSYEQYF	TGTGCCAGTAGTACAGGATCCTACGAGCAGTACTTC
TRBV7-2	.	.	TRBJ1-5	CASRGGVGQPQHF	TGTGCCAGCAGGGGTGGAGTGGGTCAGCCCCAGCATTTT
TRBV6-2/TRBV6-3	.	.	TRBJ1-3	CASSPDSSGNTIYF	TGTGCCAGCAGCCCGGACAGCTCTGGAAACACCATATATTTT
TRBV11-1	TRBD1	.	TRBJ1-2	CASTGTGSNYGYTF	TGTGCCAGCACCGGGACAGGGTCTAACTATGGCTACACCTTC
TRBV9	.	.	TRBJ1-2	CASSVSVTDEDTF	TGTGCCAGCAGCGTAAGTGTAACGGACGAGGACACCTTC
TRBV5-1	TRBD1	few	TRBJ1-2	CASSLATRQGAYGYTF	TGCGCCAGCAGCTTGGCCACAAGACAGGGAGCTTATGGCTACACCTTC
TRBV10-3	.	.	TRBJ2-2	CATLERTGELFF	TGTGCCACCCTCGAGAGGACCGGGGAGCTGTTTTTT
TRBV5-5	TRBD1	.	TRBJ1-1	CASSLMQGARTEAFF	TGTGCCAGCAGCTTGATGCAGGGGGCGCGGACTGAAGCTTTCTTT
TRBV7-3	TRBD1	.	TRBJ2-5	CASSRQGIETQYF	TGTGCCAGCAGCCGACAGGGTATCGAGACCCAGTACTTC
TRBV28	.	.	TRBJ1-5	CASSSQDQPQHF	TGTGCCAGCAGTTCCCAGGATCAGCCCCAGCATTTT
TRBV19	.	.	TRBJ1-1	CASSGSVGTEAFF	TGTGCCAGTAGTGGATCAGTGGGCACTGAAGCTTTCTTT
TRBV7-9	TRBD2	.	TRBJ2-3	CASSRDSGGRNTDTQYF	TGTGCCAGCTCGCGGGATAGCGGGGGCCGTAACACAGATACGCAGTATTTT
TRBV11-1	TRBD1	few	TRBJ1-1	CASSEYGTGGEAFF	TGTGCCAGCAGCGAATATGGGACAGGGGGCGAAGCTTTCTTT
TRBV27	.	.	TRBJ2-1	CASSLSFFSEQFF	TGTGCCAGCAGTTTATCTTTCTTTAGTGAGCAGTTCTTC
TRBV28	.	.	TRBJ1-6	CASSPLRDSLSSSYNSPLHF	TGTGCCAGCAGTCCACTCCGTGACAGCCTTTCGAGCTCCTATAATTCACCCCTCCACTTT
TRBV15	TRBD1	.	TRBJ2-2	CATSRTGVYGGELFF	TGTGCCACCAGCAGAACAGGGGTTTATGGCGGGGAGCTGTTTTTT
TRBV6-2/TRBV6-3	TRBD2	.	TRBJ2-1	CASSPWSGGSHNEQFF	TGTGCCAGCAGCCCCTGGAGCGGGGGGTCCCACAATGAGCAGTTCTTC
TRBV18	TRBD1	few	TRBJ2-7	CASSPAGTGASYEQYF	TGTGCCAGCTCACCAGCCGGGACAGGGGCCTCCTACGAGCAGTACTTC
TRBV7-3	.	.	TRBJ2-2	CASTMGTSITGELFF	TGTGCCAGCACCATGGGTACTAGCATTACCGGGGAGCTGTTTTTT
TRBV11-2	.	once	TRBJ2-7	CASSFGPHNSYEQYF	TGTGCCAGCAGCTTTGGCCCACACAATTCCTACGAGCAGTACTTC
TRBV7-7	.	.	TRBJ2-3	CASSLVGGGTQYF	TGTGCCAGCAGCTTAGTAGGTGGGGGGACGCAGTATTTT
TRBV2	TRBD1	.	TRBJ1-2	CASQTGTESSGYTF	TGTGCCAGCCAGACCGGGACAGAGTCAAGTGGCTACACCTTC
TRBV28	.	.	TRBJ2-7	CASSLTGAGVIRHEQYF	TGTGCCAGCAGTTTGACCGGCGCCGGGGTAATCCGTCACGAGCAGTACTTC
TRBV20-1	.	once	TRBJ1-4	CSAERGEKLFF	TGCAGTGCGGAAAGGGGTGAAAAACTGTTTTTT
TRBV7-2	.	once	TRBJ1-4	CASSQGTFPLGTNEKLFF	TGTGCCAGCAGCCAGGGGACATTTCCCTTAGGAACTAATGAAAAACTGTTTTTT
TRBV5-1	TRBD1	.	TRBJ1-4	CASSLASYLQGDEKLFF	TGCGCCAGCAGCTTGGCGTCCTACCTACAGGGGGATGAAAAACTGTTTTTT